What follows describes a single T cell receptor (beta chain). Its antigen is still unknown. The germline V gene encodes CDR1 SGDLS and CDR2 YYNGEE. With 1 base clipped from V and 2 bases from J, the junction kept 5 bases outside the gene matches. The CDR3 covers 15 residues. The data originate from a study of cytomegalovirus exposure and HLA in healthy donors. Broader study findings: In vitro confirmation showed a few CMV-associated chains to be CMV antigen specific.

With 60 Vbeta and 13 Jbeta primers, the PCR was carried out. Sequencing used immunoSEQ multiplex PCR; TCRdb keeps in-frame clones, though not all of them. The table lists more than 65,000 clones, 75% to 80% of them singletons, with 6% in the top ten. The chain has TRBV9 and TRBJ1-2; 7 bases align to TRBD1. Sequencing was done on a sample of PBMCs. This clonotype was obtained from a female donor in good health and CMV-seronegative. DNA for the CDR3: TGTGCCAGCAGCGTAAGTTCGGGACAGAACTATGGCTACACCTTC. It codes for CASSVSSGQNYGYTF.